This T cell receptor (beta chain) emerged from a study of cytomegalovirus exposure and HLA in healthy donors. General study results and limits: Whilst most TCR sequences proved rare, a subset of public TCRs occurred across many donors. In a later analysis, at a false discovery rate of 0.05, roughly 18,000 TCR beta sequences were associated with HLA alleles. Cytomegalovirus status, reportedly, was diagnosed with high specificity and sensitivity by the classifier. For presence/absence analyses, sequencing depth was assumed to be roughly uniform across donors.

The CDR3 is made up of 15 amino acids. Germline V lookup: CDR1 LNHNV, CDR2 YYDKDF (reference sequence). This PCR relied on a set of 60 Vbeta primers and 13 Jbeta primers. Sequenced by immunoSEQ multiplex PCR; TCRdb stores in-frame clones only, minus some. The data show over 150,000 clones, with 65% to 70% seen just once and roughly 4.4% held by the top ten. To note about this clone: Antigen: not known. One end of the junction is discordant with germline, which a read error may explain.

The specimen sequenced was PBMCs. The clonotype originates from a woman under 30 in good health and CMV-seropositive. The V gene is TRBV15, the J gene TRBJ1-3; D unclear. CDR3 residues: CATSRDRAAGDTIYF. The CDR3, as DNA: TGTGCCACCAGCAGAGATCGTGCAGCTGGAGACACCATATATTTT.